A single sample is the source of the 12 T cell receptor beta chains below, sequenced in a study of T cells in Graves' hyperthyroidism and ophthalmopathy. Regions amplified from RNA transcripts were the TCR beta CDR3 regions. Carried out on the TCR CDR3, a first-round RT-PCR used the HTBI primer set. TCRdb used MiXCR to reprocess the multiplex PCR reads, holding one entry per CDR3 protein. The sample lists under 450,000 distinct CDR3 sequences; about a sixth were seen once. Sequences were obtained from blood. The receptors originated from a woman in her 30s with Graves' hyperthyroidism that later progressed to Graves' ophthalmopathy.

This clonotype was recorded a few times. CDR3: CASSQWKGYEQYF. The CDR3 DNA sequence: TGTGCCAGCAGCCAATGGAAGGGCTACGAGCAGTACTTC. The chain is built from TRBV14 and TRBJ2-7; D unclear. Germline lookup yields CDR1 SGHDN and CDR2 FVKESK. With 2 bases removed from V and 3 bases from J, the gap between germline ends came to 8 bases. The CDR3 runs 13 residues.

This clonotype was picked up many times. The chain joins TRBV30 to TRBJ1-5; no clear D. V lost 4 bases and J 4 bases, leaving 14 bases between the germline ends. The CDR3 contains 14 residues. Germline lookup yields CDR1 GTSNPN and CDR2 SVGIG (reference sequence). This CDR3 is CAWTDRTFNQPQHF. CDR3 nucleotides: TGTGCCTGGACTGACCGGACCTTTAATCAGCCCCAGCATTTT.

Ten or more counts support this clonotype. The chain links TRBV6-1 to TRBJ1-2, with a possible D match to TRBD1 (5 bases). V was trimmed by 11 bases and J by 2 bases, leaving 12 bases between them. Germline-derived CDR1 and CDR2 are MNHNS and SASEGT. This CDR3 is built from 12 residues. The CDR3 protein is CAALTANYGYTF. CDR3 coding DNA: TGTGCCGCCTTGACAGCCAACTATGGCTACACCTTC.

This clonotype was observed at least ten times. The chain couples TRBV5-1 to TRBJ1-1; D is unresolved. This CDR3 region has 14 residues. CDR1 and CDR2 from the germline V gene are SGHRS and YFSETQ. The germline V and J ends were trimmed by 2 bases and 1 base, with 9 bases remaining between them. The CDR3 is CASSFKLANTEAFF. The CDR3 DNA is TGCGCCAGCAGCTTTAAACTGGCGAACACTGAAGCTTTCTTT. Drawing the rest from reference TRBV5-1 and TRBJ1-1, the complete variable domain is KAGVTQTPRYLIKTRGQQVTLSCSPISGHRSVSWYQQTPGQGLQFLFEYFSETQRNKGNFPGRFSGRQFSNSRSEMNVSTLELGDSALYLCASSFKLANTEAFFGQGTRLTVV.

V usage is TRBV18 and J usage is TRBJ2-7, with D hard to call. The closer fit of TRBJ2-1 to the DNA end suggests the J call may be wrong. Germline CDR1 is KGHSH and CDR2 is LQKENI. The CDR3 totals 14 residues. CDR3 DNA: TGTGCCAGCTCACCACCCTACAGCTCCTACGAGCAGTTCTTC. It translates to CASSPPYSSYEQFF.

This clonotype has ten or more counts. The rearrangement uses TRBV6-2 or TRBV6-3 and TRBJ1-2; TRBD1 aligns across 10 bases. Trimming cost V 4 bases and J 5 bases; bases outside gene matches: 10. This CDR3 has 16 amino acids. Germline V CDR1 and CDR2: MNHEY, SVGEGT. Here the CDR3 reads CASSFSPTGGEYGYTF. The CDR3, as DNA: TGTGCCAGCAGTTTCAGTCCGACAGGGGGCGAATATGGCTACACCTTC.

In the case of this clonotype: A much larger clone differs from this one at a single base, so this may be a read error. This chain uses TRBV20-1 with TRBJ2-5; 8 nucleotides match TRBD2. This CDR3 comprises 12 residues. Germline CDR1 DFQATT, CDR2 SNEGSKA (reference sequence). DNA of the CDR3: TGCAGCAATAGCGGGGACCGAGAGACCCAGTACTTC. Protein product: CSNSGDRETQYF.

The table lists this clonotype with many counts. V usage is TRBV27 and J usage is TRBJ1-6, with 7 bases that match TRBD1. Germline CDR1 and CDR2: MNHEY and SMNVEV (reference sequence). This CDR3 has 16 amino acids. V lost 0 bases and J lost 8; bases outside the gene matches: 7. The CDR3 sequence is CASSLSVDREYSPLHF. DNA for the CDR3: TGTGCCAGCAGTTTATCGGTAGACAGGGAATATTCACCCCTCCACTTT.

This clonotype was observed many times. This chain links TRBV6-1 with TRBJ1-4, with 9 bases that match TRBD1. Trimming removed 4 bases from V and 4 bases from J; junction bases left unmatched: 7. CDR1 and CDR2 from the germline V gene are MNHNS and SASEGT. The CDR3 contains 16 residues. The CDR3 nucleotides read TGTGCCAGCAGTGTGATGCCGGGACAGGGTAATGAAAAACTGTTTTTT. The encoded protein is CASSVMPGQGNEKLFF.

This clonotype appeared many times. The V gene is TRBV19, the J gene TRBJ1-5; 9 nucleotides align to TRBD1. There are 14 residues in the CDR3. V was clipped by 8 bases and J by 5 bases; unmatched bases: 7. Germline V lookup: CDR1 LNHDA, CDR2 SQIVND (reference sequence). CDR3 bases: TGTGCCAGTCTAGACGGACAGGGGCATCAGCCCCAGCATTTT. This encodes CASLDGQGHQPQHF.

The V call is TRBV5-1, the J call TRBJ1-2, with D hard to call. V shed 2 bases and J shed 1 base, with 15 bases lying between them. The CDR3 sequence is 16 residues long. CDR1 and CDR2 (germline): SGHRS, YFSETQ. In nucleotides, the CDR3 is TGCGCCAGCAGCTTTGCCGAGACGGATATTAACTATGGCTACACCTTC. Translated, it gives CASSFAETDINYGYTF. Drawing the rest from reference TRBV5-1 and TRBJ1-2, the complete variable domain is KAGVTQTPRYLIKTRGQQVTLSCSPISGHRSVSWYQQTPGQGLQFLFEYFSETQRNKGNFPGRFSGRQFSNSRSEMNVSTLELGDSALYLCASSFAETDINYGYTFGSGTRLTVV.

About this clonotype: A much larger clone is a single base away; this may be a read error. This sequence joins TRBV5-6 and TRBJ2-2, with TRBD2 identical over 11 bases. Germline CDR1 reads SGHDT; CDR2 reads YYEEEE. The length of the CDR3 is 20 residues. CDR3 loop: CASSLAFGFPSGGNTEELFF. DNA of the CDR3: TGTGCCAGCAGCTTGGCATTCGGTTTCCCTAGCGGGGGGAACACCGAGGAGCTGTTTTTT.